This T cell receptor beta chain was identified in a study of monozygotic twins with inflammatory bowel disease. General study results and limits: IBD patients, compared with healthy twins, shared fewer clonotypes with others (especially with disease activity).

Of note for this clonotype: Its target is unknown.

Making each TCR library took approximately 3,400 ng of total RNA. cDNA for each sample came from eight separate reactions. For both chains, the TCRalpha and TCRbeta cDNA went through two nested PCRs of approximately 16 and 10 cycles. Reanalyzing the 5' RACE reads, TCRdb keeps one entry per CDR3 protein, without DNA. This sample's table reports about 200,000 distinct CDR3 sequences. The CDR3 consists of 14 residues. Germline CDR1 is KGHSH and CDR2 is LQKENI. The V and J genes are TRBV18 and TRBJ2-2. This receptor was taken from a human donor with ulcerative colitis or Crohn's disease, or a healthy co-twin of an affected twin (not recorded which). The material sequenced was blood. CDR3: CASSLRSATGELFF.